A selection of T cell receptor beta chains follows, all from one sample in a study of radiotherapy plus CTLA-4 blockade in lung cancer. Using immunoSEQ multiplex PCR, the repertoire was profiled, and TCRdb retains in-frame clones only, with some absent. The repertoire consists of about 94,000 clones, with approximately 82% occurring once and the leading ten covering about a quarter. Sequencing used peripheral blood, obtained from a patient treated with radiotherapy plus ipilimumab. These receptors all stem from a human donor with non-small cell lung cancer that progressed on radiotherapy plus ipilimumab. CDR3s include the opening cysteine and the closing phenylalanine or tryptophan. D genes are given only for firm matches. The size field is filled for only some rows; it gives once, few, many or a size class.

d_call,v_call,clone_size,j_call,cdr3_aa,cdr3_nt
TRBD1,TRBV27,.,TRBJ2-5,CASNSIGTGGETQYF,TGTGCCAGCAACTCGATCGGGACAGGGGGGGAGACCCAGTACTTC
TRBD2,TRBV7-3,.,TRBJ2-1,CASSLTSGASSYNEQFF,TGTGCCAGCAGCTTGACTAGCGGGGCTAGCTCCTACAATGAGCAGTTCTTC
TRBD1,TRBV12-5,.,TRBJ2-1,CASADPGTGHNEQFF,TGTGCTAGTGCCGATCCCGGGACAGGGCACAATGAGCAGTTCTTC
TRBD2,TRBV9,.,TRBJ2-1,CASSDFSGKYNEQFF,TGTGCCAGCAGCGATTTTAGCGGGAAGTACAATGAGCAGTTCTTC
.,TRBV5-4,.,TRBJ1-4,CASSLASGRGNEKLFF,TGTGCCAGCAGCTTGGCATCGGGTCGGGGTAATGAAAAACTGTTTTTT
.,TRBV12-2,.,TRBJ2-7,CASRLTCEQYF,TGTGCAAGTCGCTTAACGTGCGAGCAGTACTTC
.,TRBV13,.,TRBJ2-5,CASSLGLPLEETQYF,TGTGCCAGCAGCTTAGGTTTACCCCTGGAAGAGACCCAGTACTTC
.,TRBV30,.,TRBJ2-3,CAWVVQGTDTQYF,TGTGCCTGGGTAGTTCAAGGCACAGATACGCAGTATTTT
TRBD1,TRBV6-1,.,TRBJ1-5,CASSERWDRGVQPQHF,TGTGCCAGCAGTGAAAGGTGGGACAGGGGGGTTCAGCCCCAGCATTTT
.,TRBV5-1,.,TRBJ2-7,CASSTEGYEQYF,TGCGCCAGCAGCACGGAGGGATACGAGCAGTACTTC
.,TRBV6-6,once,TRBJ2-2,CASSRTDITGELFF,TGTGCCAGCAGTCGGACAGACATCACCGGGGAGCTGTTTTTT
TRBD1,TRBV27,.,TRBJ2-7,CASSLTGTGQDEQYF,TGTGCCAGCAGTTTAACCGGGACAGGGCAAGACGAGCAGTACTTC
.,TRBV7-8,.,TRBJ2-5,CAGSLVKETQYF,TGTGCCGGCAGCTTAGTAAAGGAGACCCAGTACTTC
.,TRBV19,.,TRBJ2-1,CASSTNRFAGPPGNEQFF,TGTGCCAGTAGTACCAACCGATTTGCGGGACCCCCGGGGAATGAGCAGTTCTTC
TRBD2,TRBV27,.,TRBJ2-7,CASRDGGSHEQYF,TGTGCCAGCAGAGACGGGGGGAGTCACGAGCAGTACTTC
TRBD2,TRBV9,.,TRBJ2-1,CASSVAALAGAYNEQFF,TGTGCCAGCAGCGTAGCCGCCCTAGCGGGAGCCTACAATGAGCAGTTCTTC
.,TRBV6-5,.,TRBJ2-1,CASRRGSEQFF,TGTGCCAGCAGGAGGGGCTCTGAGCAGTTCTTC